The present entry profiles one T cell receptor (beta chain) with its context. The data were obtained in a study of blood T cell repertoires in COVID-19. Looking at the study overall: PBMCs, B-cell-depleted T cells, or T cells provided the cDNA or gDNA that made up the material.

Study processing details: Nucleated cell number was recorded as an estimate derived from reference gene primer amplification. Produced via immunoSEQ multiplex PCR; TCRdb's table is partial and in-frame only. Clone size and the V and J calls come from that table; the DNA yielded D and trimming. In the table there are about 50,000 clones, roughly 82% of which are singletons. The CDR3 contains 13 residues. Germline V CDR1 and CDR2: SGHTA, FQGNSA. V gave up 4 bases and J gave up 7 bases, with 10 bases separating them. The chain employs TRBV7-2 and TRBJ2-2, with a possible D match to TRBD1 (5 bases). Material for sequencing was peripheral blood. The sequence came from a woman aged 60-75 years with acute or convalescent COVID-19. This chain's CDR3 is CASSSTEIGELFF. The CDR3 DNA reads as TGTGCCAGCAGCTCGACAGAGATCGGGGAGCTGTTTTTT.